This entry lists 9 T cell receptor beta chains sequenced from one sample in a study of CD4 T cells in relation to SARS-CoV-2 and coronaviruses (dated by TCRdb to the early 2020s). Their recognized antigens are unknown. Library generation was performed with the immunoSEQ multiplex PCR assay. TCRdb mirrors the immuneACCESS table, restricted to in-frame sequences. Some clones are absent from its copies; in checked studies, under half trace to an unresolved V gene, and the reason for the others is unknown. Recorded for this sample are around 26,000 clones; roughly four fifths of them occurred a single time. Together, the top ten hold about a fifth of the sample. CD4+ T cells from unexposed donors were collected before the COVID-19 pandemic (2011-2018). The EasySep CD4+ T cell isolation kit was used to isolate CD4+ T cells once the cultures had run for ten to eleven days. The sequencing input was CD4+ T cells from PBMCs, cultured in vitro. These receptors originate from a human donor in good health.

The CDR3 DNA reads TGTGCCAGCAGACAGGGGTCTAGCAATCAGCCCCAGCATTTT. As protein: CASRQGSSNQPQHF. This chain links TRBV19 with TRBJ1-5, with 8 bases aligning to TRBD1. V dropped 9 bases and J dropped 0; count of bases not matched to a gene: 4. The CDR3 totals 14 residues. CDR1 is LNHDA, CDR2 SQIVND, per germline (reference sequence).

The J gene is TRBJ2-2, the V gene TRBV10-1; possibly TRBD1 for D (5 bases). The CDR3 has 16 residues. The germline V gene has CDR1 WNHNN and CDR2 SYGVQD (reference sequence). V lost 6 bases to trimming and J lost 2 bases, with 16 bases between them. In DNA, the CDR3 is TGCGCCAGCAGCCCGTTGACAGAAACTAACACCGGGGAGCTGTTTTTT. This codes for CASSPLTETNTGELFF.

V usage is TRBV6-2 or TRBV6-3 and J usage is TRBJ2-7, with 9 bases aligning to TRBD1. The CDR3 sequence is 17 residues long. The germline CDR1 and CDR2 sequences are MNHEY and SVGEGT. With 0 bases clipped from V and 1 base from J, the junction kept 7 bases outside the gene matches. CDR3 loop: CASSYSVAQGASYEQYF. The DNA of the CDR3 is TGTGCCAGCAGTTACTCGGTCGCACAGGGGGCATCCTACGAGCAGTACTTC.

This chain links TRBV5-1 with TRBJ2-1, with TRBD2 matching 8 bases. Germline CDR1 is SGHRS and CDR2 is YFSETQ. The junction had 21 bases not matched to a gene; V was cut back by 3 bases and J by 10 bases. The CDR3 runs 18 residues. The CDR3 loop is CASSWGTSGTRRLSEQFF. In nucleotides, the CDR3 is TGCGCCAGCAGCTGGGGTACATCCGGGACTAGGAGGTTAAGCGAGCAGTTCTTC.

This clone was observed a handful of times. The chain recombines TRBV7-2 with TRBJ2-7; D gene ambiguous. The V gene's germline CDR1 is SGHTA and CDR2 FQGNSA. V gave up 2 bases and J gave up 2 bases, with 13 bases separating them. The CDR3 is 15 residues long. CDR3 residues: CASSLTLSQAYEQYF. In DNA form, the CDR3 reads TGTGCCAGCAGCTTAACTCTTAGCCAAGCCTACGAGCAGTACTTC.

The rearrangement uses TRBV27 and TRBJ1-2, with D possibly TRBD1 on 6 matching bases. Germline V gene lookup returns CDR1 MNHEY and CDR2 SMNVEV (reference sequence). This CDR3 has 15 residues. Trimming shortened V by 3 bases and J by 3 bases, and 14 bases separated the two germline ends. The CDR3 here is CASSLPGGTYYGYTF. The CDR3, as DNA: TGTGCCAGCAGTTTGCCGGGGGGGACATACTATGGCTACACCTTC.

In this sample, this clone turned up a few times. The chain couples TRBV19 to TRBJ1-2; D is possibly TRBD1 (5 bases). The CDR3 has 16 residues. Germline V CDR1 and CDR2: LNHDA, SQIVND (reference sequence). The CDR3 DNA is TGTGCGAGTTACGCGGGACCCGATCGTCCTAACTATGGCTACACCTTC. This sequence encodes CASYAGPDRPNYGYTF.

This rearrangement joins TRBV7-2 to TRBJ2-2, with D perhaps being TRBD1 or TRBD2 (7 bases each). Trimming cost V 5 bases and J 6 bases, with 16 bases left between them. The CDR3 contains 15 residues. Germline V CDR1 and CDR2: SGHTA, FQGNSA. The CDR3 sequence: CASSRQGGASGELFF. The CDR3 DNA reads TGTGCCAGCAGCCGCCAGGGGGGGGCCTCCGGGGAGCTGTTTTTT. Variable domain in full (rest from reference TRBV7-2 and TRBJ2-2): GAGVSQSPSNKVTEKGKDVELRCDPISGHTALYWYRQSLGQGLEFLIYFQGNSAPDKSGLPSDRFSAERTGGSVSTLTIQRTQQEDSAVYLCASSRQGGASGELFFGEGSRLTVL.

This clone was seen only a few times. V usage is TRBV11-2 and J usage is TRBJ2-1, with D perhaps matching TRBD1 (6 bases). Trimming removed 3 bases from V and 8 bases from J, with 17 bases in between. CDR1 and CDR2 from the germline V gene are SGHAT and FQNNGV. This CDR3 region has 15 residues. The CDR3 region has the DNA TGTGCCAGCAGCTTTTCGGGACAATATAACGATGAGCAGTTCTTC. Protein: CASSFSGQYNDEQFF.